One and the same sample provided the 23 T cell receptor beta chains below, sequenced in a study of T cells after yellow fever vaccination. Each CDR3 protein gets one entry after TCRdb re-called the 5' RACE reads with MiXCR. The sample has 200,000 to 300,000 distinct CDR3 sequences; 5.5% to 8.5% are singletons. Sample: CD4+ T cells sorted from PBMCs, taken on the day of the yellow fever booster vaccination. Receptors originate from a man aged 25 to 40 who received the YFV17D yellow fever vaccine.

With respect to this clonotype: Given a much more abundant clone one base away, this may be a read error. The J gene is TRBJ1-6, the V gene TRBV27; tentatively, D is TRBD1 (5 bases). Deletions cut 6 bases from V and 9 bases from J, with 15 bases between. The CDR3 loop spans 14 amino acids. CDR1 and CDR2 (germline): MNHEY, SMNVEV (reference sequence). CDR3 loop: CASRLKRGGSPLHF. The DNA of the CDR3 is TGTGCCAGCAGATTAAAAAGGGGAGGTTCACCCCTCCACTTT.

The rearrangement uses TRBV13 and TRBJ2-7; 9 bases line up with TRBD2. V was clipped by 3 bases and J by 7 bases; unmatched bases: 22. The length of the CDR3 is 19 residues. Germline CDR1 PRHDT, CDR2 FYEKMQ (reference sequence). CDR3 sequence reads: CASSFRGGFRREGPVEQYF. The CDR3 nucleotides read TGTGCCAGCAGCTTCAGGGGAGGGTTCCGGCGGGAGGGACCTGTGGAGCAGTACTTC.

This clonotype was seen at least ten times. CDR3 region: CASARGAGGRSRDEQYF. The CDR3 bases are TGTGCCAGCGCTCGCGGGGCAGGGGGTAGAAGCCGCGACGAGCAGTACTTC. The V call is TRBV2, the J call TRBJ2-7, with D possibly being TRBD1 (7 bases). Germline V gives CDR1 SNHLY, CDR2 FYNNEI. Trimming took off 8 bases at V and 5 bases at J, with 28 bases between the two ends. The CDR3 sequence is 17 residues long.

The rearrangement uses TRBV5-5 and TRBJ2-2; D remains ambiguous. V was trimmed by 5 bases and J by 9 bases, leaving 11 bases between them. The CDR3 covers 12 residues. Germline V lookup: CDR1 SGHKS, CDR2 YYEKEE (reference sequence). CDR3 coding DNA: TGTGCCAGCAGTCAGAGAACCTGGGAGCTGTTTTTT. Translation: CASSQRTWELFF.

V and J are TRBV21-1 and TRBJ2-1; the D call in the table, TRBD1, was not verified against the DNA. TRBV21-1 is termed a pseudogene. The CDR3 has 14 residues. CDR3 in amino acids: CASSRNVGGDEQFF. The CDR3 region has the DNA TGTGCCAGCAGCCGAAATGTGGGGGGCGATGAGCAGTTCTTC.

This clonotype was detected many times. The J gene is TRBJ2-7, the V gene TRBV5-1, with no clear D. The CDR3 runs 12 residues. V lost 2 bases, J lost 3 bases, and 6 bases lay in between. CDR1 SGHRS and CDR2 YFSETQ come from the germline V gene. The CDR3 DNA sequence: TGCGCCAGCAGCTTCGACGGCTACGAGCAGTACTTC. Residues: CASSFDGYEQYF.

This clonotype appeared many times. The chain has TRBV20-1 and TRBJ2-4; 7 bases are shared with TRBD1. Unmatched junction bases numbered 13, after V lost 6 bases and J lost 8 bases. In germline, CDR1 is DFQATT, CDR2 SNEGSKA (reference sequence). The CDR3 runs 14 residues. As DNA, the CDR3 is TGCAGTGCAATGACAGGGAAGGCTCTGGACATTCAGTACTTC. Translating gives CSAMTGKALDIQYF.

This clonotype was observed at least ten times. V usage is TRBV5-1 and J usage is TRBJ2-1; D is unresolved. CDR3 length: 12 amino acids. Germline values: CDR1 SGHRS, CDR2 YFSETQ. V was clipped by 3 bases and J by 9 bases, with 10 bases between them. The chain's CDR3 is CASSSLVSEQFF. DNA for the CDR3: TGCGCCAGCAGCTCATTAGTGTCTGAGCAGTTCTTC.

This clonotype was counted only a few times. The chain uses TRBV29-1 and TRBJ2-7, with 7 bases identical to TRBD1. CDR1 is SQVTM, CDR2 ANQGSEA, per germline. The CDR3 extends over 17 amino acids. Trimming cost V 4 bases and J 4 bases; bases outside gene matches: 19. CDR3 loop: CSVVFRQPGQTAYEQYF. The CDR3 nucleotides read TGCAGCGTTGTGTTCAGACAGCCGGGACAGACTGCATACGAGCAGTACTTC.

This clonotype was detected many times. V usage is TRBV20-1 and J usage is TRBJ2-2, with D unclear. CDR3 size: 15 residues. Trimming took off 1 base at V and 4 bases at J, with 13 bases between the two ends. The germline gives CDR1 DFQATT, CDR2 SNEGSKA (reference sequence). CDR3 sequence reads: CSARGGRPSTGELFF. In DNA form, the CDR3 reads TGCAGTGCTAGAGGAGGCAGGCCCAGCACCGGGGAGCTGTTTTTT.

This clonotype showed up just a few times. The chain has TRBV5-1 and TRBJ2-7, with 11 positions matching TRBD2. Germline CDR1 reads SGHRS; CDR2 reads YFSETQ. The V segment lost 4 bases and the J segment 5 bases; nucleotides outside the gene matches: 14. This CDR3 contains 17 residues. CDR3 sequence (DNA): TGCGCCAGCAGCCGGGTTAGCGGGAGGGCCTCGGGCAACGAGCAGTACTTC. This codes for CASSRVSGRASGNEQYF.

The V and J genes are TRBV6-5 and TRBJ1-3, with 7 bases aligning to TRBD1. Trimming at V came to 2 bases and at J to 5 bases, leaving 6 bases not matched to a gene. There are 15 residues in the CDR3. Germline assignment: CDR1 MNHEY and CDR2 SVGAGI. For the CDR3, the DNA is TGTGCCAGCAGTTACAGGACAGGCCCCCGAAACACCATATATTTT. Protein product: CASSYRTGPRNTIYF.

At least ten counts were recorded for this clonotype. The rearrangement uses TRBV12-3 or TRBV12-4 and TRBJ2-1; weak D call: TRBD2 (6 bases). The CDR3 spans 14 residues. V was pared by 6 bases and J by 9 bases, with 18 bases between. The CDR3 region has the DNA TGTGCCAGCAGCGGAGGGACTTATCCCACTGAGCAGTTCTTC. Its protein product is CASSGGTYPTEQFF.

This clonotype was picked up many times. V is TRBV12-3 or TRBV12-4 and J is TRBJ2-7, with D possibly being TRBD1 (6 bases). This CDR3 region has 14 residues. The V end lost 4 bases, the J end lost 0 bases, and 10 bases lay between the germline ends. The CDR3 DNA is TGTGCCAGCAGTTGGACAGATAGCTCCTACGAGCAGTACTTC. The encoded protein is CASSWTDSSYEQYF.

This clonotype was recorded at least ten times. The chain carries TRBV14 and TRBJ2-1; D gene unclear. With 2 bases removed from V and 7 bases from J, the gap between germline ends came to 6 bases. This CDR3 is built from 12 residues. The germline V gene encodes CDR1 SGHDN and CDR2 FVKESK. The CDR3 nucleotides read TGTGCCAGCAGCCAACAGGAAAATGAGCAGTTCTTC. Its translation is CASSQQENEQFF.

In its sample, this clonotype was seen many times. V usage is TRBV3-1 and J usage is TRBJ2-7; 7 bases fit TRBD1. The germline gives CDR1 LGHDT, CDR2 YNNKEL (reference sequence). The CDR3 runs to 14 residues. Trimming took 4 bases from V and 5 from J; bases not matched to a gene: 8. As DNA, the CDR3 is TGTGCCAGCAGCCGCCTAGGACAGGTCCACGAGCAGTACTTC. Translating gives CASSRLGQVHEQYF.

This clonotype was observed a few times. The J gene is TRBJ2-3, the V gene TRBV7-6; the match to TRBD2 covers 8 bases. The J segment lost 2 bases and the V segment lost 5 bases, leaving 6 bases of the junction unmatched. This CDR3 is built from 15 residues. Germline loops: CDR1 SGHVS, CDR2 FNYEAQ. CDR3: CASSPTSAPTDTQYF. The CDR3 DNA is TGTGCCAGCAGCCCGACTAGCGCCCCCACAGATACGCAGTATTTT.

This chain joins TRBV20-1 and TRBJ2-4; 11 bases align to TRBD2. J gave up 5 bases and V 4 bases, and 1 base lay outside the gene matches. Germline CDR1 reads DFQATT; CDR2 reads SNEGSKA (reference sequence). The CDR3 has 13 amino acids. CDR3: CSAIAGGQNIQYF. CDR3 DNA: TGCAGTGCTATAGCGGGGGGGCAAAACATTCAGTACTTC.

This clonotype appeared many times. The CDR3 protein is CASSGYQETQYF. CDR3 nucleotides: TGTGCCAGTAGCGGCTATCAAGAGACCCAGTACTTC. The chain carries TRBV7-2 and TRBJ2-5, with D perhaps TRBD2 (6 bases). V lost 9 bases, J lost 2 bases, and 10 bases lay in between. CDR1 is SGHTA and CDR2 is FQGNSA in the germline V gene. The length of the CDR3 is 12 residues.

There are many counts of this clonotype. The chain is built from TRBV10-3 and TRBJ2-3; 7 bases are shared with TRBD2. The ends lost 5 bases at V and 0 bases at J; junction bases unmatched: 5. This CDR3 has 15 residues. Germline assignment: CDR1 ENHRY and CDR2 SYGVKD. CDR3 nucleotide sequence: TGTGCCATCAGTCTGCTAGCGGCTAGCACAGATACGCAGTATTTT. It yields the protein CAISLLAASTDTQYF.

V usage is TRBV6-1 and J usage is TRBJ2-1, with D tentatively TRBD2 (5 bases). Germline V gene sequence: CDR1 MNHNS, CDR2 SASEGT. V was trimmed by 6 bases and J by 0 bases, leaving 15 bases between them. The CDR3 length is 16 residues. CDR3 in DNA: TGTGCCAGCAGCCCACTGCGGGTTAGCTCCTACAATGAGCAGTTCTTC. Translating gives CASSPLRVSSYNEQFF.

J is TRBJ2-1 and V is TRBV7-9; D remains ambiguous. V shed 1 base and J shed 12 bases, with 7 bases lying between them. The CDR3 totals 11 residues. The germline CDR1 and CDR2 sequences are SEHNR and FQNEAQ (reference sequence). In DNA, the CDR3 is TGTGCCAGCAGCTTAGTGGGGTCGCAGTTCTTC. As protein: CASSLVGSQFF.

This clonotype was observed at least ten times. CDR3 in amino acids: CASSSRGTTDTQYF. CDR3 sequence (DNA): TGCGCCAGCAGTTCTAGGGGGACCACAGATACGCAGTATTTT. The rearrangement joins TRBV10-1 to TRBJ2-3; a possible D gene is TRBD1 (6 bases). Germline V CDR1 and CDR2: WNHNN, SYGVQD (reference sequence). Trimming took off 5 bases at V and 2 bases at J, with 11 bases between the two ends. This CDR3 is 14 amino acids long.